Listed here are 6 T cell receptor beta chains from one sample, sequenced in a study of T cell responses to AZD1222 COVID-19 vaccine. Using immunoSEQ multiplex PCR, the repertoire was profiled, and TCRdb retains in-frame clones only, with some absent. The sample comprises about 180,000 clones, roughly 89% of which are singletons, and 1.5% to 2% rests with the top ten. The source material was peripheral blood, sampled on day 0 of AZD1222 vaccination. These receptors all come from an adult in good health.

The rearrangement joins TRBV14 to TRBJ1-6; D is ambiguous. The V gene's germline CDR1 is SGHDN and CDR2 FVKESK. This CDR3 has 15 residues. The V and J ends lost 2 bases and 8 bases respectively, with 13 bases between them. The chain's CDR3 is CASSQLAGLDSPLHF. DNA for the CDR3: TGTGCCAGCAGCCAACTGGCGGGCCTAGATTCACCCCTCCACTTT.

The CDR3 DNA is TGTGCCAGCAGTCCGCGCCGACAGGGTTCAACTGAAGCTTTCTTT. Its translation: CASSPRRQGSTEAFF. The chain is built from TRBV28 and TRBJ1-1; the match to TRBD1 covers 7 bases. Germline assignment: CDR1 MDHEN and CDR2 SYDVKM. J gave up 5 bases and V 5 bases, and 11 bases lay outside the gene matches. CDR3 length: 15 amino acids.

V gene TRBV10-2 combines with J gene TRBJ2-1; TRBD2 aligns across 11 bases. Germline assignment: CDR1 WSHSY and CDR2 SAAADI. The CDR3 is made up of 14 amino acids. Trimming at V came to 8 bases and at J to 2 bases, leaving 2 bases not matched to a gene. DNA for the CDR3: TGCGCCAGCTCGGGACTAGCGGCCTACAATGAGCAGTTCTTC. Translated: CASSGLAAYNEQFF.

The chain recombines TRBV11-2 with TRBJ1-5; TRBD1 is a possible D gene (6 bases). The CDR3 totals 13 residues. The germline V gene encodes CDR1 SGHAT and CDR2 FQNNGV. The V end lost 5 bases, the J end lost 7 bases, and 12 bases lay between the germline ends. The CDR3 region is CASSPRGRQPQHF. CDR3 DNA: TGTGCCAGCAGCCCCAGGGGCAGGCAGCCCCAGCATTTT.

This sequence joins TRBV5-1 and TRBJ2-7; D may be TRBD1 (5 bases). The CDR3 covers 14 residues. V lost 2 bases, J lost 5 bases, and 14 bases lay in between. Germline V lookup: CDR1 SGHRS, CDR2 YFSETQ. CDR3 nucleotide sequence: TGCGCCAGCAGCTTACCAACAGGACCTAACGAGCAGTACTTC. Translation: CASSLPTGPNEQYF.

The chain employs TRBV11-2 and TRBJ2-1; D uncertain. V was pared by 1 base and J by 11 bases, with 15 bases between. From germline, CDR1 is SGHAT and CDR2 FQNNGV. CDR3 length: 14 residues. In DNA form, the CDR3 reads TGTGCCAGCAGCTTAGCAGAGACACAGCTAAAGCAGTTCTTC. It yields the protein CASSLAETQLKQFF. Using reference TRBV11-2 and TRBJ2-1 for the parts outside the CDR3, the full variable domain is EAGVAQSPRYKIIEKRQSVAFWCNPISGHATLYWYQQILGQGPKLLIQFQNNGVVDDSQLPKDRFSAERLKGVDSTLKIQPAKLEDSAVYLCASSLAETQLKQFFGPGTRLTVL.